This paragraph reports one T cell receptor beta chain. The antigen is not known. Data came from immunoSEQ multiplex PCR; TCRdb stores just in-frame clones and leaves some out. The sample lists roughly 800 clones, roughly a quarter occurring once. The source of the sample is a study of T cells in localized non-small cell lung cancer. Study outcomes and limitations: Greater blood T cell density accompanied longer overall survival.

The CDR3 loop spans 13 amino acids. V dropped 6 bases and J dropped 9; count of bases not matched to a gene: 6. Germline CDR1 MNHGY, CDR2 SAAAGT. The chain carries TRBV6-8 and TRBJ2-1, with 9 bases identical to TRBD2. Source: lung tumor tissue, taken before any cancer treatment. The sequence came from a female donor older than 55 with stage I lung adenocarcinoma. The CDR3 region is CASRRTSDVEQFF. The CDR3 region has the DNA TGTGCCAGCAGGCGGACTAGCGATGTTGAGCAGTTCTTC.